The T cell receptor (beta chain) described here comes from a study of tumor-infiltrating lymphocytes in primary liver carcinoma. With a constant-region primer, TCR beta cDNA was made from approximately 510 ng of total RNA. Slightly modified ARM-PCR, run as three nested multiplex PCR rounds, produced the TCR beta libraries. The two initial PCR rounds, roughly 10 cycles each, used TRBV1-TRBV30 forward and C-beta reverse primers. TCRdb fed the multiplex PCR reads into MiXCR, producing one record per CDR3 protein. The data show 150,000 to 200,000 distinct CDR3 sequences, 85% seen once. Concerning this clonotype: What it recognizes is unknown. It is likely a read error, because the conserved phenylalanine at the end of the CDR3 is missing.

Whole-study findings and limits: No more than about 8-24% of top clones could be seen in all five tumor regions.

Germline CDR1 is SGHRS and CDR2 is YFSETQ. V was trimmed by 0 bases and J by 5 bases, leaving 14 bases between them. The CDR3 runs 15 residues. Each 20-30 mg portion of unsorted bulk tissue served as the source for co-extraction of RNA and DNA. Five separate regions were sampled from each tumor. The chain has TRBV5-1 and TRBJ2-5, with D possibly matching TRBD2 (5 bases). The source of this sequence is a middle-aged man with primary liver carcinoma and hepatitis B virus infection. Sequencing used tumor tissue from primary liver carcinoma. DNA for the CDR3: TGCGCCAGCAGCTTGGCGGGGATTACCGAGGAGACCCAGTACGTC. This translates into CASSLAGITEETQYV.